These T cell receptor beta chains were read from a single sample in a study of T cell responses to AZD1222 COVID-19 vaccine. TCRdb keeps only in-frame clones here, not all; method: immunoSEQ multiplex PCR. In the table there are over 100,000 clones, just over 90% of which are singletons. The source material was peripheral blood, sampled on day 0 of AZD1222 vaccination. These receptor sequences come from an adult in good health. Both conserved end residues are part of each CDR3. A D gene is named only where the DNA matches it firmly. Clone size, where shown, is once, few, many, or a class for clones that have expanded.

clone_size j_call v_call d_call cdr3_nt cdr3_aa
- TRBJ2-7 TRBV14 - TGTGCCAGCAGCCAAGGACTCTTCTCCTACGAGCAGTACTTC CASSQGLFSYEQYF
- TRBJ2-1 TRBV19 TRBD1 TGTGCCAGTAGTATGGGACAGGGTTCGAATGAGCAGTTCTTC CASSMGQGSNEQFF
once TRBJ2-3 TRBV2 TRBD2 TGTGCCAGCAGCAGACGGGGACTAGCGGGGGCCGGAACGCAGTATTTT CASSRRGLAGAGTQYF
- TRBJ1-1 TRBV6-6 - TGTGCCAGCATTGGGACGGTGAACACTGAAGCTTTCTTT CASIGTVNTEAFF
- TRBJ2-7 TRBV9 TRBD1 TGTGCCAGCAGCGTAGAGGGCAGGGGGTTGGGGGAGCAGTACTTC CASSVEGRGLGEQYF
- TRBJ1-6 TRBV30 - TGTGCCTACCGGGGTCTCGGTAATTCACCCCTCCACTTT CAYRGLGNSPLHF
- TRBJ1-6 TRBV4-2 - TGTGCCAGCAGCCAATTCCCGGCGGAGGGTGGAAATTCACCCCTCCACTTT CASSQFPAEGGNSPLHF
- TRBJ1-5 TRBV19 - TGTGCCAGTAGTATTTACAGGGCTAGCAATCAGCCCCAGCATTTT CASSIYRASNQPQHF
- TRBJ2-2 TRBV19 TRBD1 TGTGCCAGTACTCCTTACCGGACAGGGGGCGGGGAGCTGTTTTTT CASTPYRTGGGELFF
- TRBJ2-3 TRBV9 - TGTGCCAGCAGCGTAGTCGCAGATACGCAGTATTTT CASSVVADTQYF
- TRBJ2-7 TRBV5-1 - TGCGCCAGCAGCGACGGACAGTCCTACGAGCAGTACTTC CASSDGQSYEQYF
- TRBJ1-6 TRBV27 TRBD1 TGTGCCAGCAGTTTAGGCCCATACTCCGGGACAGGGAACTCACCCCTCCACTTT CASSLGPYSGTGNSPLHF
- TRBJ2-5 TRBV6-1 - TGTGCCAGCAGTCAAGCGAGGGAGACCCAGTACTTC CASSQARETQYF
- TRBJ2-7 TRBV27 - TGTGCCAGCAGTTTGGGACCGCCCGTCTACGAGCAGTACTTC CASSLGPPVYEQYF
- TRBJ2-7 TRBV20-1 - TGCAGTGCTAGTCAGGGAACCTCCTACGAGCAGTACTTC CSASQGTSYEQYF
- TRBJ2-5 TRBV7-3 TRBD2 TGTGCCAGCAGCTTTCGAGCGGGGGGGTCAGAGACCCAGTACTTC CASSFRAGGSETQYF
few TRBJ2-1 TRBV6-2/TRBV6-3 TRBD2 TGTGCCAGCAGCTTCCGGACTAGCGGGGGGCAGGTGCAGTTCTTC CASSFRTSGGQVQFF
- TRBJ1-6 TRBV7-6 - TGTGCCAGCAGCTTAGATCCAGGGAAATCACCCCTCCACTTT CASSLDPGKSPLHF